The next 8 T cell receptor beta chains were all read from a single sample in a study of T cells expressing NK-cell markers. TCRdb re-called the 5' RACE reads and catalogs CDR3 proteins one per entry, DNA excluded. This sample carries a few hundred thousand distinct CDR3 sequences, with around 0.42% going to the ten biggest clones. The sample consisted of blood T cells: a sorted CD56 or NKG2C T cell subset, CD4+ or CD8+ T cells, or bulk PBMC T cells (not recorded which). Receptors originate from a man aged 18-30 years in good health.

The genes are TRBV11-2 and TRBJ1-4. Germline-derived CDR1 and CDR2 are SGHAT and FQNNGV. This CDR3 comprises 15 residues. CDR3 region: CASTDSGVFNEKLFF. Variable domain in full (rest from reference TRBV11-2 and TRBJ1-4): EAGVAQSPRYKIIEKRQSVAFWCNPISGHATLYWYQQILGQGPKLLIQFQNNGVVDDSQLPKDRFSAERLKGVDSTLKIQPAKLEDSAVYLCASTDSGVFNEKLFFGSGTQLSVL.

V and J are TRBV5-1 and TRBJ2-5; TCRdb calls TRBD2, which cannot be checked without DNA. There are 16 residues in the CDR3. CDR1 SGHRS and CDR2 YFSETQ come from the germline V gene. The CDR3 sequence is CASSPGSGSLMKTQYF.

The chain recombines TRBV6-2 or TRBV6-3 with TRBJ1-2; TCRdb's D call, TRBD1, is unchecked because there is no DNA. The V gene's germline CDR1 is MNHEY and CDR2 SVGEGT. CDR3 length equals 13 residues. The CDR3 is CASSTDRVYGYTF.

The chain employs TRBV29-1 and TRBJ1-4; as DNA is missing, the TRBD1 call by TCRdb cannot be tested. Germline V CDR1 and CDR2: SQVTM, ANQGSEA. This CDR3 comprises 14 residues. CDR3 sequence: CSVLDKGGSEKLFF.

This chain joins TRBV27 and TRBJ1-5. CDR3 length: 14 residues. The germline gives CDR1 MNHEY, CDR2 SMNVEV (reference sequence). Here the CDR3 reads CASSPPDRNQPQHF.

This chain uses TRBV20-1 with TRBJ1-1. The germline CDR1 and CDR2 sequences are DFQATT and SNEGSKA (reference sequence). CDR3 length: 13 amino acids. The CDR3 region is CSAVRRMNTEAFF.

The chain carries TRBV5-1 and TRBJ2-7; TCRdb proposes TRBD2, but this gene call is untestable without DNA. The CDR3 runs to 14 residues. In germline, CDR1 is SGHRS, CDR2 YFSETQ. The CDR3 is CASRRETALYEQYF.

This chain uses TRBV30 with TRBJ2-3; TCRdb calls TRBD2, which cannot be checked without DNA. CDR3 length: 16 amino acids. CDR1 and CDR2 (germline): GTSNPN, SVGIG (reference sequence). CDR3 in amino acids: CAWSPRTSGRTDTQYF. Together with reference TRBV30 and TRBJ2-3, the CDR3 gives the full variable domain: SQTIHQWPATLVQPVGSPLSLECTVEGTSNPNLYWYRQAAGRGLQLLFYSVGIGQISSEVPQNLSASRPQDRQFILSSKKLLLSDSGFYLCAWSPRTSGRTDTQYFGPGTRLTVL.